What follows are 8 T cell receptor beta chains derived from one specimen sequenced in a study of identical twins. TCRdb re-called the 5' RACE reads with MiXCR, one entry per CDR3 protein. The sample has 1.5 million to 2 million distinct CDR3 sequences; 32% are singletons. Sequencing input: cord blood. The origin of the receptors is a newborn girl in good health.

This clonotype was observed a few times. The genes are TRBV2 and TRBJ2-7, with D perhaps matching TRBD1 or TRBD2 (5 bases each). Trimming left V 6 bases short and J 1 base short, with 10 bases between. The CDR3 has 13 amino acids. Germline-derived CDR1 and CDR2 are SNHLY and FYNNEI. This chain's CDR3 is CASRGRESYEQYF. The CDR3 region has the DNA TGTGCCAGCAGGGGCAGGGAGTCCTACGAGCAGTACTTC.

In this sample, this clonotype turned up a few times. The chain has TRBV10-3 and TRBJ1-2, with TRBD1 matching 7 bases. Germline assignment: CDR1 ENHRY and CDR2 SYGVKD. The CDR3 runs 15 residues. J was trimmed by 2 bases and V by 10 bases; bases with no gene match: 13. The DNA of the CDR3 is TGTGCCACCACTTTAGACAGGGCCCTCAACTATGGCTACACCTTC. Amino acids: CATTLDRALNYGYTF.

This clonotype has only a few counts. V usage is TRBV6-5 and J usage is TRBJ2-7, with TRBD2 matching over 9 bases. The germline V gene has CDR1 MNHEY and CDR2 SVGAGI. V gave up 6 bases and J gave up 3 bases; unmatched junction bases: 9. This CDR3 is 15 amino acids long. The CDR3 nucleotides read TGTGCCAGCAGACCCGGGACTAGCTTAATCTACGAGCAGTACTTC. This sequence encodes CASRPGTSLIYEQYF.

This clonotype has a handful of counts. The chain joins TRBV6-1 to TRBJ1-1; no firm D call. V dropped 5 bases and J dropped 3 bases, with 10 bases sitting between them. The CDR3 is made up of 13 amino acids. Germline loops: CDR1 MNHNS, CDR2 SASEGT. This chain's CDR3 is CASSRRGDTEAFF. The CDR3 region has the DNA TGTGCCAGCAGTCGTCGGGGTGACACTGAAGCTTTCTTT.

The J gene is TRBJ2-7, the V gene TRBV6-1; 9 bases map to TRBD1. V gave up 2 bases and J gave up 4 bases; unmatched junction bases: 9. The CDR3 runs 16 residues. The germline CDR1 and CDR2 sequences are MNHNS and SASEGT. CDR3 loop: CASSERGQGKRYEQYF. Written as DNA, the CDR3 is TGTGCCAGCAGTGAAAGGGGACAGGGAAAGAGGTACGAGCAGTACTTC.

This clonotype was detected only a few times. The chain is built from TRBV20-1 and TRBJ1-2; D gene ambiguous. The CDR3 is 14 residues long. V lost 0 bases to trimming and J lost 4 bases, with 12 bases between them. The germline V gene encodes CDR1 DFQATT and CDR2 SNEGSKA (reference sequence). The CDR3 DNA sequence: TGCAGTGCTAGAGAAAGTTGGCTGACCTATGGCTACACCTTC. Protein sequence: CSARESWLTYGYTF.

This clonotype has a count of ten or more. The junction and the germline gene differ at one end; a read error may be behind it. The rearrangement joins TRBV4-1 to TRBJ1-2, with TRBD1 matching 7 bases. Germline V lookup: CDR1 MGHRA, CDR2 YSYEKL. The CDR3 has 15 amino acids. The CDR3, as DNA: TGTGCCAGCAGTCCAAGACAGGGCTCTAACTATGGCTACACCTTC. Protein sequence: CASSPRQGSNYGYTF.

The DNA of the CDR3 is TGTGCCAGCAGCTTAGGGACACCTAAGGCTTTCTTT. This translates into CASSLGTPKAFF. The gene calls are TRBV7-9 and TRBJ1-1, with D maybe TRBD1 (5 bases). The germline CDR1 and CDR2 sequences are SEHNR and FQNEAQ (reference sequence). The CDR3 runs to 12 residues. Trimming cost V 1 base and J 11 bases, with 11 bases left between them.